This T cell receptor (beta chain) was identified in a study of graft-versus-host responses after intestinal transplantation. Looking at the study overall: Recipients received multivisceral, liver-intestinal, or isolated intestinal transplants. Points from the study as a whole: There were GvH clones found in recipient marrow, and some of them appeared first in ileum or blood. High graft-versus-host to host-versus-graft T cell clonal ratios marked allografts of patients with graft-donor macrochimerism. Maximum circulating GvH clone levels tracked with early post-transplant HvG decreases.

Details on this clone: Its specificity is unknown.

Libraries were prepared by immunoSEQ multiplex PCR; TCRdb keeps only in-frame clonotypes and omits some of them. The table lists approximately 81,000 clones, roughly 87% of them singletons. This material consisted of unstimulated CD8+ T cells sorted from spleen or lymph node cells, taken before transplant. This receptor was obtained from a human donor who was the organ donor for an intestinal transplant.

The CDR3 coding sequence is TGTGCCAGCAGTGGGGGGGAAGGTGAGCAGTTCTTC. It codes for CASSGGEGEQFF. J is TRBJ2-1 and V is TRBV6-1; D is perhaps TRBD2 (6 bases). V was shortened by 4 bases and J by 9 bases, with 10 bases between the two germline ends. Germline CDR1 MNHNS, CDR2 SASEGT. The CDR3 spans 12 residues.